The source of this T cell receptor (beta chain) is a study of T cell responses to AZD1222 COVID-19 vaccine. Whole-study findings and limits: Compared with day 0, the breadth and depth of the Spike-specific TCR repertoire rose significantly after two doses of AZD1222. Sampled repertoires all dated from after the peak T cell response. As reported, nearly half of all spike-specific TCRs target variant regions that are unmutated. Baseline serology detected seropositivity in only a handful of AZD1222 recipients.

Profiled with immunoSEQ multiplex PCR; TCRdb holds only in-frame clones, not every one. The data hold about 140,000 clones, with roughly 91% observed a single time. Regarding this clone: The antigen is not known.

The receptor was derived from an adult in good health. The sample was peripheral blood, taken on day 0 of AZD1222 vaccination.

The CDR3 region is CASSKGGAYQPQHF. CDR3 DNA: TGTGCCAGCAGTAAAGGGGGGGCCTATCAGCCCCAGCATTTT. The rearrangement links TRBV2 to TRBJ1-5; tentative D call: TRBD1 (6 bases). Trimming cost V 5 bases and J 5 bases, with 13 bases left between them. This CDR3 comprises 14 residues. CDR1 is SNHLY, CDR2 FYNNEI, per germline.